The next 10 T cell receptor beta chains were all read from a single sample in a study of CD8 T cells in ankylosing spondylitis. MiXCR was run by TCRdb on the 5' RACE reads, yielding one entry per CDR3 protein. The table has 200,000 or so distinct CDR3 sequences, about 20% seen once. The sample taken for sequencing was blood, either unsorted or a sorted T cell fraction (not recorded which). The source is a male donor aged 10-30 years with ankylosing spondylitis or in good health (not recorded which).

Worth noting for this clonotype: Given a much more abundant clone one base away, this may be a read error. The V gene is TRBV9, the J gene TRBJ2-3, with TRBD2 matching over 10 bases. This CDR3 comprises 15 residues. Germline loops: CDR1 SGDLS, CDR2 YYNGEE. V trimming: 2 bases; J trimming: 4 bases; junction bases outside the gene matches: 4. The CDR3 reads CASSVSGRAADTQYF. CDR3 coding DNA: TGTGCCAGCAGCGTGAGCGGGAGGGCCGCAGATACGCAGTATTTT. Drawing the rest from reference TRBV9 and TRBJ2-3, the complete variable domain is DSGVTQTPKHLITATGQRVTLRCSPRSGDLSVYWYQQSLDQGLQFLIQYYNGEERAKGNILERFSAQQFPDLHSELNLSSLELGDSALYFCASSVSGRAADTQYFGPGTRLTVL.

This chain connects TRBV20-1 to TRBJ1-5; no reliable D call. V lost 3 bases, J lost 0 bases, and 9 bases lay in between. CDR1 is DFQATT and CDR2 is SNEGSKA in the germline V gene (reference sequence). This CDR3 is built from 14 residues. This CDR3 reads CSARTDNSNQPQHF. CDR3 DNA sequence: TGCAGTGCTAGGACTGATAATAGCAATCAGCCCCAGCATTTT.

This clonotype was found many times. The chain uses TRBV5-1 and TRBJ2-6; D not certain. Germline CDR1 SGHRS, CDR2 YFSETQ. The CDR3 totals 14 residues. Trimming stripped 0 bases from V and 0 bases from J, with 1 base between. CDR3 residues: CASSLGSGANVLTF. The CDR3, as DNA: TGCGCCAGCAGCTTGGGCTCTGGGGCCAACGTCCTGACTTTC.

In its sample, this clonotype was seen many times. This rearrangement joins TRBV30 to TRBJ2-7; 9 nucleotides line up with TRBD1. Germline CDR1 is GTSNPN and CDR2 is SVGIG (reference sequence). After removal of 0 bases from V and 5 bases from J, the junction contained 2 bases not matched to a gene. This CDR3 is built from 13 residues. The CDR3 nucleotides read TGTGCCTGGAGTGTAACAGGGGGCGACGAGCAGTACGTC. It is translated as CAWSVTGGDEQYV.

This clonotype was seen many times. As DNA, the CDR3 is TGTGCCAGCAGCCAGGGTCTAGCGGTCTACAATGAGCAGTTCTTC. This codes for CASSQGLAVYNEQFF. This chain connects TRBV14 to TRBJ2-1; 7 nucleotides line up with TRBD2. Losses at the gene ends were 3 bases for V and 3 bases for J; bases not matched to a gene: 5. In germline, CDR1 is SGHDN, CDR2 FVKESK. CDR3 size: 15 residues.

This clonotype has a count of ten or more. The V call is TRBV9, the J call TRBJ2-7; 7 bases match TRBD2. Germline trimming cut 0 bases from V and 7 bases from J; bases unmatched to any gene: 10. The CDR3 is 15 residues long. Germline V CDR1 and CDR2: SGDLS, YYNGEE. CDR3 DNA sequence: TGTGCCAGCAGCGTAGGGAGCGGGGTATTACAAGAGCAGTACTTC. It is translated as CASSVGSGVLQEQYF. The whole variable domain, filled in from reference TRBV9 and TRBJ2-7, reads DSGVTQTPKHLITATGQRVTLRCSPRSGDLSVYWYQQSLDQGLQFLIQYYNGEERAKGNILERFSAQQFPDLHSELNLSSLELGDSALYFCASSVGSGVLQEQYFGPGTRLTVT.

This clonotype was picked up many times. The CDR3 sequence: CASSLRTSGRLDTQYF. The CDR3 DNA sequence: TGCGCCAGCAGCTTGAGGACTAGCGGACGCTTAGATACGCAGTATTTT. The chain has TRBV5-1 and TRBJ2-3, with TRBD2 matching 10 bases. The V segment lost 1 base and the J segment 5 bases; nucleotides outside the gene matches: 7. Germline V gene lookup returns CDR1 SGHRS and CDR2 YFSETQ. CDR3 size: 16 residues.

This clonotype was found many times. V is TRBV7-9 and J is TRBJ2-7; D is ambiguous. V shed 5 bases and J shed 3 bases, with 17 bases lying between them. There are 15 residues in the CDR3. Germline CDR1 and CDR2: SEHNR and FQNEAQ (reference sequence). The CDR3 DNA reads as TGTGCCAGCAGCCCCCCCCTCCGGGTTGGCTACGAGCAGTACGTC. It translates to CASSPPLRVGYEQYV.

The chain's CDR3 is CASSSPDRGLQYV. CDR3 coding DNA: TGTGCCAGCAGCTCGCCCGACAGGGGGCTGCAGTACGTC. V gene TRBV11-2 combines with J gene TRBJ2-7; 10 bases align to TRBD1. The CDR3 length is 13 residues. The V segment lost 4 bases and the J segment 9 bases; nucleotides outside the gene matches: 6. CDR1 is SGHAT and CDR2 is FQNNGV in the germline V gene.

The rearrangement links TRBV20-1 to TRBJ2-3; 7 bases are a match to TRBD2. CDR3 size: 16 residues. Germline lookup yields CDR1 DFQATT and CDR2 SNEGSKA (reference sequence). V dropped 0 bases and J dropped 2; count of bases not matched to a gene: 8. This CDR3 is CSARDGERGYTDTQYF. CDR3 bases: TGCAGTGCTAGAGATGGGGAGCGGGGATACACAGATACGCAGTATTTT.